Given below is one T cell receptor (beta chain) in context. Its antigen is still unknown. The sample originates from a study of shared clonotypes between healthy human individuals. Study-level findings and limits: Naive CD4 clonotypes overlapped across a few donors at around 5%.

Trimming pared 6 bases from V and 6 bases from J, leaving 23 bases between. Germline values: CDR1 MDHEN, CDR2 SYDVKM. CDR3 length: 17 amino acids. The repertoire was sequenced with immunoSEQ multiplex PCR; TCRdb's copy has only in-frame clones and lacks some. Of about 2.4 million clones detected, approximately 94% appear once; the ten largest clones hold 0.36%. V and J are TRBV28 and TRBJ2-2; D gene uncertain. The TCR was taken from a man younger than 30 in good health. Some clones in this sample may be carry-over from other donors' samples. The sequenced sample was naive CD4+ T cells from PBMCs. Subset meaning: CD45RA+ positively selected. CDR3 bases: TGTGCCAGCAGCCGTCAGGTCGGAATTGCAGGCGCCGGGGAGCTGTTTTTT. Its translation is CASSRQVGIAGAGELFF.